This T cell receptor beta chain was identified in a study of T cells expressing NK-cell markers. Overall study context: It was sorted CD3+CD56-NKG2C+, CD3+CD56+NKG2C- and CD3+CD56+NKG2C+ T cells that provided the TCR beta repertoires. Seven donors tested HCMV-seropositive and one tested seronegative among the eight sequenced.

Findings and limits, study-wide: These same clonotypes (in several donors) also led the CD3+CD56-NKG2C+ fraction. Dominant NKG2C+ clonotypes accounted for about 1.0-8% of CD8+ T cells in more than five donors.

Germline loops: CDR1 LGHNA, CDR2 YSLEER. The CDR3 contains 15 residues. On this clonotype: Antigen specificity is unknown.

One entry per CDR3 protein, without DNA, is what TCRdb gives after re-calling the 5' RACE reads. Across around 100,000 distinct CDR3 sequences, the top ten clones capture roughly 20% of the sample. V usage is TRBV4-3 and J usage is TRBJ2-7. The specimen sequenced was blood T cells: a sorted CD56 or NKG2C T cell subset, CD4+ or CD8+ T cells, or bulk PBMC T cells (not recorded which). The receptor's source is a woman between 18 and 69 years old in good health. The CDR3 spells CASSPESGSHYEQYF.